This T cell receptor (beta chain) was captured in a study of CD8 T cells in Susac syndrome. TCR beta was sequenced from blood CD8+ and CD4+ T cells. In the multiple sclerosis control group, patients were treatment-naive and had stable or active relapsing-remitting disease. Negative isolation yielded CD4+ and CD8+ T cells, and FACS enriched TEMRA cells. The germline V gene encodes CDR1 SEHNR and CDR2 FQNEAQ (reference sequence). This CDR3 is built from 12 residues. Trimming pared 4 bases from V and 7 bases from J, leaving 10 bases between. RNA was extracted with the RNeasy kit, and a quantity of about 0.45 to 1 ug was reverse transcribed using random hexamers. Multiplex PCR with immunoSEQ amplified the TCR beta CDR3 across 54 Vbeta and 13 Jbeta. A single record per CDR3 protein comes from TCRdb applying MiXCR to the immunoSEQ multiplex PCR reads. The data contain hundreds of thousands of distinct CDR3 sequences, around 93% of them singletons.

J is TRBJ1-1 and V is TRBV7-9; D possibly corresponds to TRBD1 (5 bases). Sequences were obtained from CD4+ T cells from PBMCs. The sequence was collected from a human donor with multiple sclerosis. The CDR3 sequence: CASSWGRGEAFF. In DNA, the CDR3 is TGTGCCAGCAGCTGGGGGAGGGGTGAAGCTTTCTTT.